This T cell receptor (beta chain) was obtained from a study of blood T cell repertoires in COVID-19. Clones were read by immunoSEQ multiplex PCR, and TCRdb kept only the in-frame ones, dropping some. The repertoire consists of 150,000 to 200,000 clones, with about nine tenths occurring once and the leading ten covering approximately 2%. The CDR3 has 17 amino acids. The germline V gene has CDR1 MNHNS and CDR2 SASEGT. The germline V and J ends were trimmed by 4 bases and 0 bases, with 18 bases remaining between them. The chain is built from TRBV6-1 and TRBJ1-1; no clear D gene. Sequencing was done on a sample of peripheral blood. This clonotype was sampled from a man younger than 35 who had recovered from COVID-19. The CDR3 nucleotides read TGTGCCAGCAGTGCGTGGGGAGACCCTGCGATGAACACTGAAGCTTTCTTT. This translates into CASSAWGDPAMNTEAFF.